These 12 T cell receptor beta chains were all obtained from the same sample, sequenced in a study of OX40 agonist ivuxolimab in advanced cancers. Profiling relied on immunoSEQ multiplex PCR, and the TCRdb table lists in-frame clones only, not all of them. Of tens of thousands of clones listed, nearly 90% are singletons. Sequenced material: CD4+ or CD8+ T cells sorted from blood, taken in a trial of the OX40 agonist ivuxolimab. These receptor sequences come from an adult with an advanced solid tumor such as melanoma, head and neck, liver or kidney cancer.

The rearrangement links TRBV28 to TRBJ1-3; D not resolved. Germline V CDR1 and CDR2: MDHEN, SYDVKM. The CDR3 runs to 11 residues. Trimming removed 4 bases at V and 6 bases at J, with 4 bases between. In DNA form, the CDR3 reads TGTGCCAGCAGTTCTCCAAACACCATATATTTT. It is translated as CASSSPNTIYF.

The chain uses TRBV5-1 and TRBJ2-1, with TRBD2 identical over 8 bases. The CDR3 is made up of 15 amino acids. Germline values: CDR1 SGHRS, CDR2 YFSETQ. Trimming took 4 bases from V and 6 from J; bases not matched to a gene: 9. The CDR3 region is CASSPLAGGSNEQFF. Written as DNA, the CDR3 is TGCGCCAGCAGCCCCTTGGCGGGAGGCTCCAATGAGCAGTTCTTC.

The J gene is TRBJ2-4, the V gene TRBV21-1; TRBD2 is taken as the D call from the table, unchecked against the DNA. TRBV21-1 is an annotated pseudogene. The CDR3 is made up of 20 amino acids. In DNA form, the CDR3 reads TGTGCCAGCGCCAAAAGATCGCCAAGCGGGAGGGCCATAACCAAAAACATTCAGTACTTC. Protein product: CASAKRSPSGRAITKNIQYF.

The chain employs TRBV19 and TRBJ1-3, with D possibly TRBD1 on 5 matching bases. The CDR3 runs to 15 residues. Germline-derived CDR1 and CDR2 are LNHDA and SQIVND (reference sequence). Trimming stripped 6 bases from V and 7 bases from J, with 19 bases between. The CDR3: CASSYQGAPGNTIYF. CDR3 nucleotide sequence: TGTGCCAGTAGCTATCAAGGGGCCCCGGGGAACACCATATATTTT.

This CDR3 is CASSTRGTENQPQHF. The CDR3 DNA follows: TGTGCCAGCAGCACAAGGGGCACGGAGAATCAGCCCCAGCATTTT. V is TRBV7-2 and J is TRBJ1-5; D is perhaps TRBD1 (5 bases). Germline V lookup: CDR1 SGHTA, CDR2 FQGNSA. V dropped 5 bases and J dropped 4 bases, with 15 bases sitting between them. The length of the CDR3 is 15 residues.

The chain recombines TRBV7-9 with TRBJ2-6; D possibly corresponds to TRBD2 (6 bases). Germline lookup yields CDR1 SEHNR and CDR2 FQNEAQ (reference sequence). Trimming stripped 5 bases from V and 2 bases from J, with 13 bases between. The CDR3 length is 16 residues. The CDR3 is CASSPPRRAGANVLTF. For the CDR3, the DNA is TGTGCCAGCAGCCCGCCTAGGAGGGCTGGGGCCAACGTCCTGACTTTC.

The chain uses TRBV20-1 and TRBJ2-3; D is perhaps TRBD2 (5 bases). CDR3 size: 11 residues. CDR1 and CDR2 (germline): DFQATT, SNEGSKA (reference sequence). The ends were cut back, 7 bases at V and 6 bases at J, with 11 bases in the middle. The CDR3 protein is CSGELGDTQYF. In DNA form, the CDR3 reads TGCAGTGGGGAACTAGGCGATACGCAGTATTTT.

The chain carries TRBV19 and TRBJ2-3; D gene ambiguous. Trimming cost V 4 bases and J 2 bases, with 10 bases left between them. This CDR3 contains 14 residues. The germline CDR1 and CDR2 sequences are LNHDA and SQIVND (reference sequence). CDR3 coding DNA: TGTGCCAGTAGTAGTGACTGGGCCACAGATACGCAGTATTTT. Protein sequence: CASSSDWATDTQYF.

The gene calls are TRBV5-1 and TRBJ1-6, with D tentatively TRBD1 (6 bases). In germline, CDR1 is SGHRS, CDR2 YFSETQ. There are 16 residues in the CDR3. The ends were cut back, 2 bases at V and 6 bases at J, with 15 bases in the middle. The chain's CDR3 is CASSLTGQGSNSPLHF. The CDR3 nucleotides read TGCGCCAGCAGCTTAACGGGGCAGGGGAGTAATTCACCCCTCCACTTT.

This clone was picked up one time. The rearrangement uses TRBV25-1 and TRBJ1-1; weak D call: TRBD1 (5 bases). V lost 1 base and J lost 5, with 14 bases in between. This CDR3 has 15 residues. Germline CDR1 MGHDK, CDR2 SYGVNS. The DNA of the CDR3 is TGTGCCAGCAGTGAATTTGAGGGGCGAGGTACTGAAGCTTTCTTT. It codes for CASSEFEGRGTEAFF. The full variable domain, its missing parts supplied by reference TRBV25-1 and TRBJ1-1, is EADIYQTPRYLVIGTGKKITLECSQTMGHDKMYWYQQDPGMELHLIHYSYGVNSTEKGDLSSESTVSRIRTEHFPLTLESARPSHTSQYLCASSEFEGRGTEAFFGQGTRLTVV.

This clone was seen only once. This chain connects TRBV28 to TRBJ2-5, with 11 bases identical to TRBD1. Looked up from germline, CDR1 is MDHEN and CDR2 is SYDVKM. The junction had 8 bases not matched to a gene; V was cut back by 3 bases and J by 5 bases. This CDR3 has 16 residues. CDR3 DNA: TGTGCCAGCAGTTTGCCCGGGACAGGGGGTTTGGAGACCCAGTACTTC. It encodes CASSLPGTGGLETQYF.

For this clone: The same CDR3 is also encoded by other DNA sequences in this sample. CDR3 residues: CASSPGDSSYNEQFF. DNA for the CDR3: TGCGCCAGCAGCCCCGGGGACAGCTCCTACAATGAGCAGTTCTTC. The V gene is TRBV5-1, the J gene TRBJ2-1, with 7 bases fitting TRBD1. V dropped 4 bases and J dropped 0; count of bases not matched to a gene: 4. CDR1 SGHRS and CDR2 YFSETQ come from the germline V gene. The CDR3 sequence is 15 residues long.